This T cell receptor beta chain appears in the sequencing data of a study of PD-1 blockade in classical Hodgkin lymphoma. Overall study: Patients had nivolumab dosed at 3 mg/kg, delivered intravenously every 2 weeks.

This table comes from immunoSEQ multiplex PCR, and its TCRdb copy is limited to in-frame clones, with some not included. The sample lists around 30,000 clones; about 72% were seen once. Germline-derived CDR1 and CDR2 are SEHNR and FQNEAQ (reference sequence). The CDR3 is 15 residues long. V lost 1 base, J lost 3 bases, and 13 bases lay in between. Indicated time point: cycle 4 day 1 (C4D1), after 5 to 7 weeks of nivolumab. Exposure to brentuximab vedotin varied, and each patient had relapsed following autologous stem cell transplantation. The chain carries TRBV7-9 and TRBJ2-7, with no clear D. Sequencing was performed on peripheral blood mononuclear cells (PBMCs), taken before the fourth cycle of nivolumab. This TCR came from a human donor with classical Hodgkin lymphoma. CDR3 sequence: CASSLDVLTHYEQYF. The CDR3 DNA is TGTGCCAGCAGCTTAGATGTCCTAACCCACTACGAGCAGTACTTC.